This T cell receptor (beta chain) was retrieved from a study of early T cells in non-severe SARS-CoV-2 infection. Trimming at V came to 3 bases and at J to 0 bases, leaving 17 bases not matched to a gene. CDR1 is DFQATT, CDR2 SNEGSKA, per germline (reference sequence). This CDR3 contains 19 residues. TCRdb independently ran MiXCR on the 5' RACE reads; one entry per CDR3 protein. The sample includes approximately 60,000 distinct CDR3 sequences, approximately 13% seen only once; the top ten take 1.4%. This clonotype occurred a few times. Sequenced input: whole blood. The gene calls are TRBV20-1 and TRBJ2-3, with TRBD2 matching 8 bases. This clonotype was sampled from an adult who was a healthcare worker with PCR-confirmed SARS-CoV-2 infection or an uninfected control (not recorded which). CDR3 sequence: CSASGSAGGPNSSTDTQYF. The CDR3 DNA follows: TGCAGTGCTAGTGGATCGGCGGGGGGACCTAACTCTAGCACAGATACGCAGTATTTT.